This is a list of T cell receptor beta chains from one sample in a study of beta chain features in type 1 diabetes. TCRdb keeps only in-frame clones here, not all; method: immunoSEQ multiplex PCR. The top ten clones hold 0.023% of a sample with 850,000 to 900,000 clones, roughly 15% of them seen once. Material: naive CD4+ T cells from blood. The receptors originated from a woman aged 18-35 years in good health. Each CDR3 is given with its conserved first and last residue. The D gene is left open where the match is weak. The size entry is marked missing in some rows and otherwise reads once, few, many or a size class.

V gene	D gene	clone size	J gene	CDR3 protein	CDR3 DNA
TRBV2	-	-	TRBJ1-1	CASLTGFGTEAFF	TGTGCCAGCCTAACAGGGTTTGGGACTGAAGCTTTCTTT
TRBV2	TRBD2	few	TRBJ2-1	CASRASGLNEQFF	TGTGCCAGCAGAGCTAGCGGACTCAATGAGCAGTTCTTC
TRBV7-9	TRBD2	few	TRBJ2-7	CASSPSGVYEQYF	TGTGCCAGCAGCCCTAGCGGGGTCTACGAGCAGTACTTC
TRBV10-3	TRBD2	-	TRBJ2-3	CASRTSGSPTDTQYF	TGTGCCTCCCGGACTAGCGGGAGCCCCACAGATACGCAGTATTTT
TRBV21-1	-	few	TRBJ1-1	CASSRGRNTEAFF	TGTGCCAGCTCCAGGGGGCGAAACACTGAAGCTTTCTTT
TRBV9	TRBD2	few	TRBJ2-3	CASSGTSGSRTDTQYF	TGTGCCAGCAGCGGCACTAGCGGGAGCCGCACAGATACGCAGTATTTT
TRBV5-4	TRBD2	few	TRBJ2-3	CASSAASGSSPDTQYF	TGTGCCAGCAGCGCGGCTAGCGGGAGTAGCCCAGATACGCAGTATTTT
TRBV9	-	-	TRBJ2-2	CASSEAFSGELFF	TGTGCCAGCAGCGAGGCTTTCTCCGGGGAGCTGTTTTTT
TRBV28	-	few	TRBJ2-7	CATKTRLYEQYF	TGTGCCACCAAAACTAGGCTGTACGAGCAGTACTTC
TRBV4-3	-	-	TRBJ1-4	CASSQDGGLREKLFF	TGCGCCAGCAGCCAAGATGGGGGGCTTCGAGAAAAACTGTTTTTT
TRBV4-2	-	few	TRBJ2-5	CASSQQHGTSHAETQYF	TGTGCCAGCAGCCAACAACATGGGACTTCCCATGCCGAGACCCAGTACTTC
TRBV27	-	few	TRBJ2-2	CASRAGFTGELFF	TGTGCCAGCAGGGCGGGATTCACCGGGGAGCTGTTTTTT
TRBV4-1	TRBD2	few	TRBJ2-1	CASSDPGGSPYNEQFF	TGCGCCAGCAGCGATCCGGGCGGGAGCCCCTACAATGAGCAGTTCTTC
TRBV6-1	-	-	TRBJ2-7	CATSWSGVSSYEQYF	TGTGCCACCTCTTGGTCAGGAGTAAGCTCCTACGAGCAGTACTTC
TRBV28	-	few	TRBJ2-7	CASETGRSYEQYF	TGTGCCAGTGAGACAGGTCGCTCCTACGAGCAGTACTTC
TRBV2	TRBD1	-	TRBJ1-1	CASRAHVRGRLNTEAFF	TGTGCCAGCAGGGCCCATGTTAGGGGGCGATTGAACACTGAAGCTTTCTTT
TRBV25-1	TRBD2	few	TRBJ2-1	CASSTSGRDNEQFF	TGTGCCAGCTCAACTAGCGGGAGGGATAATGAGCAGTTCTTC
TRBV6-5	TRBD2	-	TRBJ2-2	CASSRGLAGKELFF	TGTGCCAGCAGTAGGGGACTAGCGGGAAAGGAGCTGTTTTTT
TRBV6-1	-	-	TRBJ2-1	CASSLGNEQFF	TGTGCCAGCAGCCTAGGCAATGAGCAGTTCTTC
TRBV28	-	few	TRBJ2-5	CASSFVRSETQYF	TGTGCCAGCAGTTTCGTCAGGTCGGAGACCCAGTACTTC
TRBV15	-	few	TRBJ2-1	CATSRAFNSYNEQFF	TGTGCCACCAGCAGAGCATTCAACTCCTACAATGAGCAGTTCTTC
TRBV5-5	-	-	TRBJ2-3	CASSTSGDTDTQYF	TGTGCCAGCAGCACCAGCGGAGACACAGATACGCAGTATTTT
TRBV7-9	-	few	TRBJ2-1	CASSGRLGAGKLYNEQFF	TGTGCCAGCAGCGGGCGACTCGGGGCAGGGAAGCTTTACAATGAGCAGTTCTTC
TRBV4-3	-	-	TRBJ2-1	CASSQDADSRLNEQFF	TGCGCCAGCAGCCAAGATGCGGATTCCCGTCTGAATGAGCAGTTCTTC
TRBV28	-	-	TRBJ2-1	CASSSTGTRGNEQFF	TGTGCCAGCAGCAGTACCGGGACTCGTGGGAATGAGCAGTTCTTC
TRBV9	TRBD1	-	TRBJ2-3	CASSARTGITDTQYF	TGTGCCAGCAGCGCCCGGACAGGGATCACAGATACGCAGTATTTT
TRBV5-1	TRBD2	-	TRBJ2-3	CASSLESGSAHTQYF	TGCGCCAGCAGCTTGGAAAGCGGGAGTGCACATACGCAGTATTTT
TRBV19	-	few	TRBJ2-1	CASSIVGWSRNEQFF	TGTGCCAGTAGTATAGTTGGGTGGTCACGAAATGAGCAGTTCTTC
TRBV4-2	-	few	TRBJ1-5	CASSQDPNTHQPQHF	TGTGCCAGCAGCCAAGATCCCAACACGCATCAGCCCCAGCATTTT
TRBV6-1	-	-	TRBJ2-1	CASSLARSEQFF	TGTGCCAGCAGCCTTGCCCGGTCTGAGCAGTTCTTC
TRBV15	TRBD1	-	TRBJ2-7	CATSGLQGARDEQYF	TGTGCCACCAGCGGATTACAGGGGGCAAGGGACGAGCAGTACTTC
TRBV7-2	-	-	TRBJ2-1	CASSLFGLNEQFF	TGTGCCAGCAGCTTATTCGGGCTCAATGAGCAGTTCTTC
TRBV27	TRBD1	few	TRBJ2-7	CASSSRQGGSYEQYF	TGTGCCAGCAGTTCACGACAGGGTGGCTCCTACGAGCAGTACTTC
TRBV10-2	-	-	TRBJ1-1	CASSESEHTEAFF	TGCGCCAGCAGTGAATCGGAACATACTGAAGCTTTCTTT
TRBV2	TRBD1	few	TRBJ1-5	CASRKTHSGGNQPQHF	TGTGCCAGCAGGAAAACTCATTCAGGGGGGAATCAGCCCCAGCATTTT
TRBV2	TRBD1	few	TRBJ1-2	CASSPGGLGGYTF	TGTGCCAGCAGTCCAGGGGGCCTCGGTGGCTACACCTTC